The 29 T cell receptor beta chains reported below all come from one sample, sequenced in a study of blood T cell repertoires in COVID-19. This table comes from immunoSEQ multiplex PCR, and its TCRdb copy is limited to in-frame clones, with some not included. Counted here are around 300,000 clones, 80% to 90% occurring once; the ten biggest clones make up 2.4%. Sample: PBMCs or T cells enriched from blood (not recorded which). The receptors derive from a woman between 18 and 29 years old who had recovered from COVID-19.

The chain links TRBV16 to TRBJ2-7; D possibly corresponds to TRBD2 (5 bases). In germline, CDR1 is KGHSY, CDR2 FQNENV. Trimming cost V 7 bases and J 5 bases, with 15 bases left between them. The CDR3 is made up of 13 amino acids. Written as DNA, the CDR3 is TGTGCCAGCATCCAGTGGGAGTCTGACGAGCAGTACTTC. Protein sequence: CASIQWESDEQYF.

The chain links TRBV29-1 to TRBJ2-7; 8 nucleotides align to TRBD2. V lost 7 bases, J lost 2 bases, and 13 bases stayed unmatched. The germline V gene encodes CDR1 SQVTM and CDR2 ANQGSEA. The CDR3 runs 15 residues. The CDR3 spells CSATRAGANPYEQYF. The CDR3 region has the DNA TGCAGCGCCACCAGAGCGGGGGCCAACCCCTACGAGCAGTACTTC.

The rearrangement links TRBV5-8 to TRBJ2-7, with TRBD1 matching 8 bases. This CDR3 comprises 13 residues. The V and J ends lost 3 bases and 3 bases, in that order; junction bases with no gene match: 2. Germline values: CDR1 SGHTS, CDR2 YDEGEE. The CDR3 DNA is TGTGCCAGCAGCTATGACAGGGGCTACGAGCAGTACTTC. Translating gives CASSYDRGYEQYF.

The rearrangement links TRBV7-2 to TRBJ2-7, with 7 bases identical to TRBD2. CDR1 SGHTA and CDR2 FQGNSA come from the germline V gene. The CDR3 runs to 15 residues. The trim removed 0 bases at V and 2 bases at J, leaving 4 bases unmatched. The CDR3 coding sequence is TGTGCCAGCAGCTTAGCGGGGGGGGTAACCTACGAGCAGTACTTC. Translated, it gives CASSLAGGVTYEQYF.

The rearrangement links TRBV5-5 to TRBJ1-2; D is unresolved. Trimming shortened V by 0 bases and J by 9 bases, and 9 bases separated the two germline ends. The CDR3 length is 12 residues. Germline assignment: CDR1 SGHKS and CDR2 YYEKEE (reference sequence). The DNA of the CDR3 is TGTGCCAGCAGCTTGGGGGCTTATCGCTACACCTTC. It is translated as CASSLGAYRYTF.

The chain links TRBV19 to TRBJ1-4, with D possibly TRBD1 on 6 matching bases. Germline loops: CDR1 LNHDA, CDR2 SQIVND (reference sequence). CDR3 length equals 13 residues. Trimming took off 9 bases at V and 4 bases at J, with 12 bases between the two ends. The CDR3, as DNA: TGTGCCAGCCGGTGGGGGCTTAATGAAAAACTGTTTTTT. Translated: CASRWGLNEKLFF. Complete variable domain (other parts from reference TRBV19 and TRBJ1-4): DGGITQSPKYLFRKEGQNVTLSCEQNLNHDAMYWYRQDPGQGLRLIYYSQIVNDFQKGDIAEGYSVSREKKESFPLTVTSAQKNPTAFYLCASRWGLNEKLFFGSGTQLSVL.

This clone was seen a single time. V and J are TRBV7-8 and TRBJ2-1; D may be TRBD1 (6 bases). CDR1 and CDR2 from the germline V gene are SGHVS and FQNEAQ. The length of the CDR3 is 12 residues. The V end lost 4 bases, the J end lost 10 bases, and 11 bases lay between the germline ends. CDR3 in amino acids: CASSSRGKEQFF. The CDR3 coding sequence is TGTGCCAGCAGCTCCAGGGGTAAGGAGCAGTTCTTC.

This clone was recorded a few times. The CDR3 sequence is CASSQGTPYRDNSPLHF. CDR3 bases: TGTGCCAGCAGCCAAGGGACCCCCTACAGGGATAATTCACCCCTCCACTTT. The chain joins TRBV3-1 (or the pseudogene TRBV3-2) to TRBJ1-6, with D possibly TRBD1 on 6 matching bases. CDR1 and CDR2 from the germline V gene are LGHDT and YNNKEL (reference sequence). V was trimmed by 1 base and J by 5 bases, leaving 15 bases between them. This CDR3 region has 17 residues.

CDR3 in DNA: TGTGCCCGCGGGGGAGGACAGGGGGTCTACAATGAGCAGTTCTTC. Its protein is CARGGGQGVYNEQFF. This chain uses TRBV9 with TRBJ2-1, with 10 positions matching TRBD1. Germline V gene sequence: CDR1 SGDLS, CDR2 YYNGEE. With 10 bases clipped from V and 3 bases from J, the junction kept 10 bases outside the gene matches. This CDR3 comprises 15 residues. The entire variable domain, with the rest obtained from reference TRBV9 and TRBJ2-1, is as follows: DSGVTQTPKHLITATGQRVTLRCSPRSGDLSVYWYQQSLDQGLQFLIQYYNGEERAKGNILERFSAQQFPDLHSELNLSSLELGDSALYFCARGGGQGVYNEQFFGPGTRLTVL.

This clone was counted a single time. The J gene is TRBJ1-6, the V gene TRBV10-3; 9 bases line up with TRBD1. V gave up 10 bases and J gave up 8 bases; unmatched junction bases: 12. CDR3 length: 15 residues. The germline CDR1 and CDR2 sequences are ENHRY and SYGVKD. CDR3 DNA sequence: TGTGCCAGCCGCCGGGACAGGGCCATCTATTCACCCCTCCACTTT. Protein product: CASRRDRAIYSPLHF.

The rearrangement joins TRBV3-1 (or the pseudogene TRBV3-2) to TRBJ2-7; 7 nucleotides line up with TRBD1. V lost 5 bases and J lost 3; bases outside the gene matches: 4. Germline-derived CDR1 and CDR2 are LGHDT and YNNKEL (reference sequence). The CDR3 contains 13 residues. In nucleotides, the CDR3 is TGTGCCAGCAGCAGGGGACAGAACTACGAGCAGTACTTC. Translated, it gives CASSRGQNYEQYF.

The J gene is TRBJ2-5, the V gene TRBV5-1; possible D gene TRBD1, 5 bases. The germline V gene encodes CDR1 SGHRS and CDR2 YFSETQ. Between the trimmed V and J ends, which lost 0 bases and 5 bases, there was a span of 14 bases. CDR3 length equals 15 residues. The CDR3 DNA is TGCGCCAGCAGCTTGGGAACAAGGGGCTGGGAGACCCAGTACTTC. Its protein is CASSLGTRGWETQYF.

The rearrangement uses TRBV29-1 and TRBJ2-2; D uncertain. This CDR3 contains 13 residues. Germline V gene sequence: CDR1 SQVTM, CDR2 ANQGSEA. V was pared by 7 bases and J by 0 bases, with 9 bases between. DNA for the CDR3: TGCAGCGGCGGCGCAGCGAACACCGGGGAGCTGTTTTTT. As protein: CSGGAANTGELFF.

The genes are TRBV7-6 and TRBJ2-3; 10 nucleotides agree with TRBD1. The CDR3 is 17 amino acids. With 4 bases clipped from V and 3 bases from J, the junction kept 10 bases outside the gene matches. CDR1 is SGHVS and CDR2 is FNYEAQ in the germline V gene. CDR3 DNA sequence: TGTGCCAGCAGCTCCCTGGACAGGGGGTTTGGGACAGATACGCAGTATTTT. Its protein product is CASSSLDRGFGTDTQYF.

This chain joins TRBV29-1 and TRBJ1-4, with a possible D match to TRBD1 (6 bases). CDR1 and CDR2 (germline): SQVTM, ANQGSEA. The V end lost 4 bases, the J end lost 8 bases, and 17 bases lay between the germline ends. The CDR3 runs to 14 residues. CDR3 bases: TGCAGCGTTGGGGGCCGGGACACGGGGGAAAAACTGTTTTTT. As protein: CSVGGRDTGEKLFF.

This chain links TRBV7-9 with TRBJ1-1; D is perhaps TRBD1 (5 bases). V shed 5 bases and J shed 3 bases, with 19 bases lying between them. The length of the CDR3 is 16 residues. CDR1 and CDR2 from the germline V gene are SEHNR and FQNEAQ (reference sequence). CDR3 in amino acids: CASSGGVGLGDTEAFF. As DNA, the CDR3 is TGTGCCAGCAGCGGCGGGGTGGGGCTCGGGGACACTGAAGCTTTCTTT. Based on the CDR3 plus reference TRBV7-9 and TRBJ1-1, the full variable domain is DTGVSQNPRHKITKRGQNVTFRCDPISEHNRLYWYRQTLGQGPEFLTYFQNEAQLEKSRLLSDRFSAERPKGSFSTLEIQRTEQGDSAMYLCASSGGVGLGDTEAFFGQGTRLTVV.

J is TRBJ2-5 and V is TRBV7-9; 7 bases are shared with TRBD1. The CDR3 loop spans 14 amino acids. CDR1 and CDR2 (germline): SEHNR, FQNEAQ (reference sequence). The V gene end was trimmed by 1 base and the J gene end by 5 bases; junction bases not matched to a gene: 4. This chain's CDR3 is CASSLVRGTETQYF. Here the CDR3 DNA reads TGTGCCAGCAGCTTAGTCAGGGGGACGGAGACCCAGTACTTC. Based on the CDR3 plus reference TRBV7-9 and TRBJ2-5, the full variable domain is DTGVSQNPRHKITKRGQNVTFRCDPISEHNRLYWYRQTLGQGPEFLTYFQNEAQLEKSRLLSDRFSAERPKGSFSTLEIQRTEQGDSAMYLCASSLVRGTETQYFGPGTRLLVL.

A single count supports this clone. J is TRBJ1-5 and V is TRBV12-3 or TRBV12-4, with a tentative D call TRBD1 (5 bases). The V end lost 7 bases, the J end lost 1 base, and 5 bases lay between the germline ends. There are 12 residues in the CDR3. The CDR3 nucleotides read TGTGCCAGCAAGGGGAGCAATCAGCCCCAGCATTTT. Its translation: CASKGSNQPQHF.

This clone was seen a single time. This chain connects TRBV5-4 to TRBJ2-1, with 10 bases aligning to TRBD2. Germline V gene data show CDR1 as SGHNT and CDR2 as YYREEE (reference sequence). After removal of 0 bases from V and 6 bases from J, the junction contained 6 bases not matched to a gene. The CDR3 has 16 amino acids. CDR3 region: CASSLVVAGGGNEQFF. Written as DNA, the CDR3 is TGTGCCAGCAGCTTGGTTGTAGCGGGGGGAGGCAATGAGCAGTTCTTC.

Turning to this clone: One end of the junction varies from germline; a read error may be responsible. The rearrangement joins TRBV7-8 to TRBJ2-1; possibly TRBD2 for D (5 bases). The germline V gene encodes CDR1 SGHVS and CDR2 FQNEAQ. This CDR3 comprises 17 residues. This chain's CDR3 is CASSLGSRVSPYNEQFF. CDR3 nucleotides: TGTGCCAGCAGTTTAGGGTCGAGGGTTAGCCCCTACAATGAGCAGTTCTTC. Filled out from reference TRBV7-8 and TRBJ2-1, the complete variable domain reads GAGVSQSPRYKVAKRGQDVALRCDPISGHVSLFWYQQALGQGPEFLTYFQNEAQLDKSGLPSDRFFAERPEGSVSTLKIQRTQQEDSAVYLCASSLGSRVSPYNEQFFGPGTRLTVL.

This rearrangement joins TRBV28 to TRBJ1-1; D is undetermined. The CDR3 sequence is 14 residues long. Trimming took 2 bases from V and 3 from J, leaving 10 bases between them. Germline V gene data show CDR1 as MDHEN and CDR2 as SYDVKM. CDR3 sequence reads: CASSLHSWDTEAFF. In DNA, the CDR3 is TGTGCCAGCAGTTTACACAGTTGGGACACTGAAGCTTTCTTT.

V and J are TRBV19 and TRBJ1-1; TRBD1 agrees at 7 bases. J was trimmed by 0 bases and V by 4 bases; bases with no gene match: 5. Germline V lookup: CDR1 LNHDA, CDR2 SQIVND (reference sequence). CDR3 length: 15 amino acids. The CDR3 DNA reads TGTGCCAGTAGTACCCCGGGACAGATGAACACTGAAGCTTTCTTT. This codes for CASSTPGQMNTEAFF. Complete variable domain (other parts from reference TRBV19 and TRBJ1-1): DGGITQSPKYLFRKEGQNVTLSCEQNLNHDAMYWYRQDPGQGLRLIYYSQIVNDFQKGDIAEGYSVSREKKESFPLTVTSAQKNPTAFYLCASSTPGQMNTEAFFGQGTRLTVV.

The V gene is TRBV2, the J gene TRBJ1-2, with TRBD1 matching 11 bases. The V gene's germline CDR1 is SNHLY and CDR2 FYNNEI. V lost 0 bases, J lost 7 bases, and 10 bases stayed unmatched. CDR3 size: 17 residues. Here the CDR3 DNA reads TGTGCCAGCAGTGAAGCGGAGTCTGGACAGGGGGCGTTTGGCTACACCTTC. Translating gives CASSEAESGQGAFGYTF.

This rearrangement joins TRBV3-1 (or the pseudogene TRBV3-2) to TRBJ2-3; TRBD2 is a possible D gene (6 bases). The germline V gene encodes CDR1 LGHDT and CDR2 YNNKEL (reference sequence). Trimming stripped 1 base from V and 2 bases from J, with 10 bases between. The CDR3 is made up of 15 amino acids. The DNA of the CDR3 is TGTGCCAGCAGCCAAGCCGGGGGAACCACAGATACGCAGTATTTT. The encoded protein is CASSQAGGTTDTQYF.

J is TRBJ2-7 and V is TRBV28; possibly TRBD2 for D (6 bases). CDR3 size: 10 residues. Germline V lookup: CDR1 MDHEN, CDR2 SYDVKM. Trimming cost V 6 bases and J 6 bases, with 6 bases left between them. The CDR3 coding sequence is TGTGCCAGCAGGGGAGGCGAGCAGTACTTC. It is translated as CASRGGEQYF.

V usage is TRBV5-1 and J usage is TRBJ1-4; weak D call: TRBD1 (5 bases). V gave up 0 bases and J gave up 8 bases, with 11 bases separating them. The length of the CDR3 is 14 residues. Germline loops: CDR1 SGHRS, CDR2 YFSETQ. CDR3 sequence: CASSLGREGEKLFF. DNA for the CDR3: TGCGCCAGCAGCTTGGGCAGGGAAGGCGAAAAACTGTTTTTT.

The chain joins TRBV4-1 to TRBJ2-5; 10 bases are a match to TRBD2. This CDR3 has 16 residues. After removal of 0 bases from V and 5 bases from J, the junction contained 6 bases not matched to a gene. Germline V gives CDR1 MGHRA, CDR2 YSYEKL. The CDR3 sequence is CASSQDKRGGVETQYF. The CDR3 DNA sequence: TGCGCCAGCAGCCAAGATAAGCGGGGGGGCGTGGAGACCCAGTACTTC.

This sequence joins TRBV9 and TRBJ2-1; 9 positions agree with TRBD1. This CDR3 has 15 amino acids. Per germline, CDR1 SGDLS and CDR2 YYNGEE. Losses at the gene ends were 0 bases for V and 6 bases for J; bases not matched to a gene: 4. The CDR3 nucleotides are TGTGCCAGCAGCGTAGCATGGACAGGGGCCAATGAGCAGTTCTTC. This sequence encodes CASSVAWTGANEQFF.

The chain recombines TRBV24-1 with TRBJ1-2, with 7 bases fitting TRBD1. Germline trimming cut 1 base from V and 6 bases from J; bases unmatched to any gene: 4. The length of the CDR3 is 14 residues. Germline-derived CDR1 and CDR2 are KGHDR and SFDVKD. The CDR3 is CATSDLERGHGYTF. The CDR3 DNA follows: TGTGCCACCAGTGATTTAGAAAGGGGGCATGGCTACACCTTC.